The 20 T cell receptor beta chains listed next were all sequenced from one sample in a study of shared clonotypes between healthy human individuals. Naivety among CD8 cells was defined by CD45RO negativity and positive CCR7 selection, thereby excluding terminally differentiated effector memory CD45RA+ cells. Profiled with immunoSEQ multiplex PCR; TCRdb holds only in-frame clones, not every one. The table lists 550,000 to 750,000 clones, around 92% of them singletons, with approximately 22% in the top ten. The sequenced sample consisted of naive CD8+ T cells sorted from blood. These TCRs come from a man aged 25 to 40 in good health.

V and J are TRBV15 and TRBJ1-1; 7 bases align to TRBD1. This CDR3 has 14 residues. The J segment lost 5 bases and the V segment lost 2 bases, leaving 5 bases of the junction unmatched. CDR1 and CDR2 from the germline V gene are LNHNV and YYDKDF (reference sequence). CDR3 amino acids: CATSRITGETEAFF. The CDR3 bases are TGTGCCACCAGCAGAATAACAGGGGAGACTGAAGCTTTCTTT.

CDR3 in amino acids: CASSLNPGGGETQYF. Written as DNA, the CDR3 is TGTGCCAGCAGCTTAAACCCAGGGGGCGGAGAGACCCAGTACTTC. The chain recombines TRBV7-3 with TRBJ2-5; 8 bases line up with TRBD1. The CDR3 runs to 15 residues. CDR1 is SGHTA, CDR2 FQGTGA, per germline. V dropped 1 base and J dropped 4; count of bases not matched to a gene: 5.

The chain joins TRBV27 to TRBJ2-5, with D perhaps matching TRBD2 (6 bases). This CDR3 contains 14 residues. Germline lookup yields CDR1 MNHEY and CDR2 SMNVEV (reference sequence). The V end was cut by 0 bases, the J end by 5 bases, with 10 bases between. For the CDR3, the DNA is TGTGCCAGCAGTTTATCGTATGGAGGGGAGACCCAGTACTTC. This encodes CASSLSYGGETQYF.

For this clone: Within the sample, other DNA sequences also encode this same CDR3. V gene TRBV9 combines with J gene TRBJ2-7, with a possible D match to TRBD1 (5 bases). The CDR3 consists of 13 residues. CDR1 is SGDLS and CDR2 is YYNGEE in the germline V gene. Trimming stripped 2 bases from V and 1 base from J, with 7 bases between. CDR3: CASSVDSSYEQYF. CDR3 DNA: TGTGCCAGCAGCGTTGACAGTTCCTACGAGCAGTACTTC.

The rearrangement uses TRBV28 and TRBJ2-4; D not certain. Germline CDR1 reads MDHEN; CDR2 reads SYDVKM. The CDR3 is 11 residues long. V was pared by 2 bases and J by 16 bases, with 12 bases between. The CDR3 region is CASSLRAFIYF. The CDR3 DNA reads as TGTGCCAGCAGTTTACGAGCATTCATATACTTC. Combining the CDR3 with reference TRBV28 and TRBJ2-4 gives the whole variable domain DVKVTQSSRYLVKRTGEKVFLECVQDMDHENMFWYRQDPGLGLRLIYFSYDVKMKEKGDIPEGYSVSREKKERFSLILESASTNQTSMYLCASSLRAFIYFGAGTRLSVL.

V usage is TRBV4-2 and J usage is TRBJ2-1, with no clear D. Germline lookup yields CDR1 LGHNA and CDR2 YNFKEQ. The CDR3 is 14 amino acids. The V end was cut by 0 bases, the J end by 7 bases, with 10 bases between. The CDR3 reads CASSQENRLNEQFF. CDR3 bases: TGTGCCAGCAGCCAAGAAAACAGATTAAATGAGCAGTTCTTC.

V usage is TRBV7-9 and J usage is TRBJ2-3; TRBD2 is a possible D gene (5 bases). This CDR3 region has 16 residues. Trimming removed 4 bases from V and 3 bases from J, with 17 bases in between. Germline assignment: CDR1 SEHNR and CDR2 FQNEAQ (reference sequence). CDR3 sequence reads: CASSSSVITRTDTQYF. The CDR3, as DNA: TGTGCCAGCAGCTCCTCAGTAATTACTAGGACAGATACGCAGTATTTT.

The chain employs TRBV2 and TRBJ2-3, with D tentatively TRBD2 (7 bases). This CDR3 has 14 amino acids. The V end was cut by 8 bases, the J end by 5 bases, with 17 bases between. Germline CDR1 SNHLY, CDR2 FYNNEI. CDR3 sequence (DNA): TGTGCCAGCTCGCTGGGGGGGGCCGGAGATACGCAGTATTTT. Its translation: CASSLGGAGDTQYF.

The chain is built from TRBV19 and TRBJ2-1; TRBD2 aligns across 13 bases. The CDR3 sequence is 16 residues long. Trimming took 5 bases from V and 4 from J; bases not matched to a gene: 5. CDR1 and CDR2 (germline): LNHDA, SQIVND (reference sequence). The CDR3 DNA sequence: TGTGCCAGTAGTGTGGGACTAGCGGGAATGTACAATGAGCAGTTCTTC. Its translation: CASSVGLAGMYNEQFF.

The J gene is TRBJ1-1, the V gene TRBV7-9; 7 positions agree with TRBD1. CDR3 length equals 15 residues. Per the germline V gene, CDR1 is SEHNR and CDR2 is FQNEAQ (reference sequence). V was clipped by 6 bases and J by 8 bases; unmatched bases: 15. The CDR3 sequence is CASSHRTGDLREAFF. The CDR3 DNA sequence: TGTGCCAGCAGTCACCGGACAGGAGATTTGAGGGAAGCTTTCTTT.

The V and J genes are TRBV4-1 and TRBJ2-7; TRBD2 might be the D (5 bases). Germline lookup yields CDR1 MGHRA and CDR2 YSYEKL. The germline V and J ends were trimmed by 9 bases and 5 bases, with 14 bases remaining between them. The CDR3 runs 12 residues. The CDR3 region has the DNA TGCGCCAGAGCCCTAGAGGGTCACGAGCAGTACTTC. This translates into CARALEGHEQYF.

CDR3 loop: CASSFPTSGMSSYEQYF. As DNA, the CDR3 is TGTGCCAGCAGCTTCCCGACTAGCGGGATGAGCTCCTACGAGCAGTACTTC. The genes are TRBV11-2 and TRBJ2-7, with 11 bases fitting TRBD2. CDR1 and CDR2 (germline): SGHAT, FQNNGV. The CDR3 totals 17 residues. The V segment lost 3 bases and the J segment 0 bases; nucleotides outside the gene matches: 7.

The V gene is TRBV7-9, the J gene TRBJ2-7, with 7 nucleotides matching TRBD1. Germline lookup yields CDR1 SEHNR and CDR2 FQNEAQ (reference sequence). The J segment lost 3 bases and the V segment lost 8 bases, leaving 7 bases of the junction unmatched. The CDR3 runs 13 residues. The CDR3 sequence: CASGGQENYEQYF. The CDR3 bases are TGTGCCAGCGGCGGACAGGAAAACTACGAGCAGTACTTC.

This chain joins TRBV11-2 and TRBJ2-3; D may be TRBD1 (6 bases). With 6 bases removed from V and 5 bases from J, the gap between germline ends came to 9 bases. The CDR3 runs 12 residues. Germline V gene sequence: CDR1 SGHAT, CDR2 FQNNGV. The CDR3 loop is CASRKGGDTQYF. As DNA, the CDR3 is TGTGCCAGCAGAAAAGGGGGAGATACGCAGTATTTT.

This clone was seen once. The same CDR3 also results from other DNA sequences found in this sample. This CDR3 reads CASSIAGQGSYEQYF. The CDR3 nucleotides read TGTGCCAGTAGTATTGCTGGACAGGGTAGTTACGAGCAGTACTTC. This rearrangement joins TRBV19 to TRBJ2-7, with 8 bases that match TRBD1. The CDR3 spans 15 residues. CDR1 is LNHDA and CDR2 is SQIVND in the germline V gene (reference sequence). V lost 3 bases to trimming and J lost 4 bases; unmatched junction nucleotides: 8.

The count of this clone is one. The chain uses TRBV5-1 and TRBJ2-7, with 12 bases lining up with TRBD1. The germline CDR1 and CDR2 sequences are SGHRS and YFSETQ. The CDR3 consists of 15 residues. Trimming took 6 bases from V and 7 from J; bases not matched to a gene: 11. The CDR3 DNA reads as TGCGCCAGCAAGGACCGGGACAGGGGGCTTAGGGAGCAGTACTTC. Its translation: CASKDRDRGLREQYF.

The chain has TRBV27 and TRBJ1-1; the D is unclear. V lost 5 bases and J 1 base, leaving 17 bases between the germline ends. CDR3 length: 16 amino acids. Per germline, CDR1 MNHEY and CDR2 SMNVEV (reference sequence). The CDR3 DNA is TGTGCCAGCAGTCGAGCAGCCATAAAGGGGAACACTGAAGCTTTCTTT. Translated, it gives CASSRAAIKGNTEAFF.

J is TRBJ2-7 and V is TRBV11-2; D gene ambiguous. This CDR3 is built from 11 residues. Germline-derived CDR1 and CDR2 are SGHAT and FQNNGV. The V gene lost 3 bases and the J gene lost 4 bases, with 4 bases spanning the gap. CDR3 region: CASSLKYEQYF. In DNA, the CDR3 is TGTGCCAGCAGCTTGAAATACGAGCAGTACTTC.

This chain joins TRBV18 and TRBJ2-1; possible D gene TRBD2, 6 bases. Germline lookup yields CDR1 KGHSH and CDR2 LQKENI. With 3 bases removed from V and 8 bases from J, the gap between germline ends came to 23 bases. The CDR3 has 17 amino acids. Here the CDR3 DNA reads TGTGCCAGCTCACCTCCTCGGGACTCGTCGTACCAACATGAGCAGTTCTTC. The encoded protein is CASSPPRDSSYQHEQFF.

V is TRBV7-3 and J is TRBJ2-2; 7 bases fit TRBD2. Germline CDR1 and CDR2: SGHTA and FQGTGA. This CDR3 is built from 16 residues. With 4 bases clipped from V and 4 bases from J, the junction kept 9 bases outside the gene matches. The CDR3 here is CASSSPAGSSTGELFF. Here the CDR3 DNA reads TGTGCCAGCAGCTCACCAGCGGGATCGAGCACCGGGGAGCTGTTTTTT. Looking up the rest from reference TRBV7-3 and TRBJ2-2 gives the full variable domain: GAGVSQTPSNKVTEKGKYVELRCDPISGHTALYWYRQSLGQGPEFLIYFQGTGAADDSGLPNDRFFAVRPEGSVSTLKIQRTERGDSAVYLCASSSPAGSSTGELFFGEGSRLTVL.